This T cell receptor beta chain derives from a study of cytomegalovirus exposure and HLA in healthy donors. About this clone itself: Its specificity is not known.

Use of 60 Vbeta and 13 Jbeta primers characterized the PCR. The assay was immunoSEQ multiplex PCR, and TCRdb's table has in-frame clones only and misses some. The sample carries more than 95,000 clones, roughly 80% recorded once. This CDR3 is built from 16 residues. Germline V gene lookup returns CDR1 SGHNT and CDR2 YYREEE (reference sequence). V lost 4 bases, J lost 2 bases, and 18 bases lay in between. Whole-study findings and limits: Several top significant clusters appeared, in a later analysis, to be linked to common viral pathogens. An analysis that was carried out later associated 15,000 to 20,000 TCR beta sequences with HLA alleles at 0.05 false discovery rate.

The rearrangement uses TRBV5-4 and TRBJ1-1; D gene ambiguous. The sequenced sample consisted of PBMCs. The sequence derives from a woman aged 40-49 years in good health and CMV-seropositive. CDR3 DNA: TGTGCCAGCAGCCCAGAAGGTTGGGCGACCAACACTGAAGCTTTCTTT. It codes for CASSPEGWATNTEAFF.